Listed below are T cell receptor beta chains from one sample, sequenced in a study of blood T cells in healthy people across ages. TCRdb processed the 5' RACE reads anew with MiXCR; each CDR3 protein has one entry. Found here are around 1.5 million distinct CDR3 sequences, around 39% of them singletons; the top ten hold 7.9%. Sequencing was carried out using blood. The receptors shown here come from a woman aged 18-29 years in good health. The CDR3 runs from the conserved cysteine through the conserved F or W. D genes are given only for firm matches. Clone sizes are given selectively: once, few, many, or a class where the clone is expanded.

d_gene: TRBD2
abundance: NA
v_gene: TRBV7-9
j_gene: TRBJ2-2
CDR3nt: TGTGCCAGCAGCTTACCAGCCCGGGAGGAGTACACCGGGGAGCTGTTTTTT
CDR3aa: CASSLPAREEYTGELFF

d_gene: NA
abundance: NA
v_gene: TRBV3-1
j_gene: TRBJ2-5
CDR3nt: TGTGCCAGCAGCCAAGACCCAACCTCCCAAGAGACCCAGTACTTC
CDR3aa: CASSQDPTSQETQYF

d_gene: TRBD1
abundance: NA
v_gene: TRBV6-5
j_gene: TRBJ2-1
CDR3nt: TGTGCCAGCAGCCTATCGGACAGGGGCTACAATGAGCAGTTCTTC
CDR3aa: CASSLSDRGYNEQFF

d_gene: NA
abundance: few
v_gene: TRBV12-3/TRBV12-4
j_gene: TRBJ2-1
CDR3nt: TGTGCCAGCGCCTCCAGCGGGCTCCGCAATGAGCAGTTCTTC
CDR3aa: CASASSGLRNEQFF

d_gene: NA
abundance: NA
v_gene: TRBV6-4
j_gene: TRBJ2-3
CDR3nt: TGTGCCAGCAGTGAGTGGGACTCACTAGATACGCAGTATTTT
CDR3aa: CASSEWDSLDTQYF

d_gene: TRBD1
abundance: NA
v_gene: TRBV24-1
j_gene: TRBJ2-7
CDR3nt: TGTGCCACTAGGACAGGGCCTACCTCCTACGAGCAGTACTTC
CDR3aa: CATRTGPTSYEQYF

d_gene: TRBD1
abundance: NA
v_gene: TRBV7-2
j_gene: TRBJ2-7
CDR3nt: TGTGCCAGCAGCCCGCGGACAGGGATATACGAGCAGTACTTC
CDR3aa: CASSPRTGIYEQYF

d_gene: NA
abundance: few
v_gene: TRBV13
j_gene: TRBJ1-4
CDR3nt: TGTGCCAGCAGCTTAGACAGTTCTAATGAAAAACTGTTTTTT
CDR3aa: CASSLDSSNEKLFF

d_gene: TRBD2
abundance: few
v_gene: TRBV14
j_gene: TRBJ2-4
CDR3nt: TGTGCCAGCAGCCAAATCAGCGGGAGTGACATTCAGTACTTC
CDR3aa: CASSQISGSDIQYF

d_gene: TRBD2
abundance: NA
v_gene: TRBV20-1
j_gene: TRBJ2-3
CDR3nt: TGCAGTGCTAGAGGGGCTAGCGGGCCGCTCACAGATACGCAGTATTTT
CDR3aa: CSARGASGPLTDTQYF

d_gene: NA
abundance: NA
v_gene: TRBV12-3/TRBV12-4
j_gene: TRBJ2-7
CDR3nt: TGTGCCAGCATATCCAGGGGGGGATTCTCCTACGAGCAGTACTTC
CDR3aa: CASISRGGFSYEQYF

d_gene: TRBD2
abundance: NA
v_gene: TRBV7-6
j_gene: TRBJ2-1
CDR3nt: TGTGCCAGCAGCTTATTGGGTGCGGGAGACGTTTACAATGAGCAGTTCTTC
CDR3aa: CASSLLGAGDVYNEQFF

d_gene: TRBD2
abundance: NA
v_gene: TRBV10-2
j_gene: TRBJ2-6
CDR3nt: TGCGCCAGCACTGGCGGGGGACTCTCTGGGGCCAACGTCCTGACTTTC
CDR3aa: CASTGGGLSGANVLTF

d_gene: NA
abundance: few
v_gene: TRBV7-9
j_gene: TRBJ1-1
CDR3nt: TGTGCCAGCAGGCTTGGAGCAGGCACTGAAGCTTTCTTT
CDR3aa: CASRLGAGTEAFF

d_gene: TRBD2
abundance: few
v_gene: TRBV7-9
j_gene: TRBJ2-5
CDR3nt: TGTGCCAGCAGCGGGACTAGCGGGAACTCTGGGTACTTC
CDR3aa: CASSGTSGNSGYF

d_gene: NA
abundance: NA
v_gene: TRBV12-5
j_gene: TRBJ2-1
CDR3nt: TGTGCTAGTGGTTTGTTAGGCCACTCTCGGTTCTTC
CDR3aa: CASGLLGHSRFF

d_gene: NA
abundance: NA
v_gene: TRBV2
j_gene: TRBJ2-3
CDR3nt: TGTGCCAGCAGTCGGGACGGCTTCAGCACAGATACGCAGTATTTT
CDR3aa: CASSRDGFSTDTQYF

d_gene: NA
abundance: NA
v_gene: TRBV2
j_gene: TRBJ1-6
CDR3nt: TGTGCCAGCACCCGGGATATTTACCCACCCCTCCACTTT
CDR3aa: CASTRDIYPPLHF

d_gene: NA
abundance: NA
v_gene: TRBV27
j_gene: TRBJ2-7
CDR3nt: TGTGCCAGCAAGCGGGTATTGAGCGGTTACGAGCAGTACTTC
CDR3aa: CASKRVLSGYEQYF

d_gene: NA
abundance: NA
v_gene: TRBV6-1
j_gene: TRBJ1-5
CDR3nt: TGTGCCAGCAACCCAGATAACTCAGCCCAGCATTTT
CDR3aa: CASNPDNSAQHF

d_gene: NA
abundance: NA
v_gene: TRBV29-1
j_gene: TRBJ1-1
CDR3nt: TGCAGCGTTGAAGATTGGTCGACAGACACTGAAGCTTTCTTT
CDR3aa: CSVEDWSTDTEAFF

d_gene: NA
abundance: few
v_gene: TRBV7-9
j_gene: TRBJ2-7
CDR3nt: TGTGCCAGCAGCCAAACCGCCGGATTAGCCTACGAGCAGTACTTC
CDR3aa: CASSQTAGLAYEQYF

d_gene: TRBD1
abundance: few
v_gene: TRBV6-5
j_gene: TRBJ2-7
CDR3nt: TGTGCCAGCAGTAAACGGACAGGGTCGCGCGAGCAGTACTTC
CDR3aa: CASSKRTGSREQYF

d_gene: TRBD2
abundance: few
v_gene: TRBV6-4
j_gene: TRBJ2-5
CDR3nt: TGTGCCAGCTGGGGACTACAAGAGACCCAGTACTTC
CDR3aa: CASWGLQETQYF

d_gene: NA
abundance: few
v_gene: TRBV20-1
j_gene: TRBJ2-3
CDR3nt: TGCAGTGCTAGCAAACAAACAGGGCTCACAGATACGCAGTATTTT
CDR3aa: CSASKQTGLTDTQYF

d_gene: NA
abundance: NA
v_gene: TRBV7-2
j_gene: TRBJ1-2
CDR3nt: TGTGCCAGCAGCTTAGCGACAGGACTCTATGGCTACACCTTC
CDR3aa: CASSLATGLYGYTF

d_gene: NA
abundance: NA
v_gene: TRBV2
j_gene: TRBJ1-6
CDR3nt: TGTGCCAGCAGCCGGACTTATCTGGGGAATTCACCCCTCCACTTT
CDR3aa: CASSRTYLGNSPLHF

d_gene: NA
abundance: NA
v_gene: TRBV6-4
j_gene: TRBJ2-7
CDR3nt: TGTGCCAGCAGTGCCAAAACCAGGGACAACTCACTCTACGAGCAGTACTTC
CDR3aa: CASSAKTRDNSLYEQYF

d_gene: TRBD2
abundance: NA
v_gene: TRBV4-1
j_gene: TRBJ2-1
CDR3nt: TGCGCCAGCAGCCCCCGGGACTACGAGCCTAATGAGCAGTTCTTC
CDR3aa: CASSPRDYEPNEQFF

d_gene: TRBD2
abundance: few
v_gene: TRBV27
j_gene: TRBJ2-5
CDR3nt: TGTGCCACAGCGCGCTGGGGACTAACGCAAGAGACCCAGTACTTC
CDR3aa: CATARWGLTQETQYF

d_gene: NA
abundance: few
v_gene: TRBV6-5
j_gene: TRBJ2-6
CDR3nt: TGTGCCAGCAGTTATTTCGGGGCTACCTCTGGGGCCAACGTCCTGACTTTC
CDR3aa: CASSYFGATSGANVLTF

d_gene: TRBD1
abundance: NA
v_gene: TRBV20-1
j_gene: TRBJ2-5
CDR3nt: TGCAGTGCTAGCGACAGGGACGAGACCCAGTACTTC
CDR3aa: CSASDRDETQYF

d_gene: NA
abundance: few
v_gene: TRBV2
j_gene: TRBJ2-3
CDR3nt: TGTGCCAGCAGATCCGTCTCGGGACCCAACACAGATACGCAGTATTTT
CDR3aa: CASRSVSGPNTDTQYF

d_gene: TRBD2
abundance: NA
v_gene: TRBV20-1
j_gene: TRBJ2-1
CDR3nt: TGCAGTGCTAGAGGAGCGGGAGGATCCAATGAGCAGTTCTTC
CDR3aa: CSARGAGGSNEQFF

d_gene: NA
abundance: few
v_gene: TRBV6-1
j_gene: TRBJ2-5
CDR3nt: TGTGCCAGCAGTGAAGCCTCAGTGCAGTACTTC
CDR3aa: CASSEASVQYF

d_gene: TRBD1
abundance: NA
v_gene: TRBV7-9
j_gene: TRBJ1-1
CDR3nt: TGTGCCAGCACCTCAACAGGGGGCCTTCTTTCTGAAGCTTTCTTT
CDR3aa: CASTSTGGLLSEAFF

d_gene: NA
abundance: few
v_gene: TRBV20-1
j_gene: TRBJ2-7
CDR3nt: TGCAGTGCCAGCGAACCGTCCTACGAGCAGTACTTC
CDR3aa: CSASEPSYEQYF

d_gene: TRBD2
abundance: NA
v_gene: TRBV5-1
j_gene: TRBJ2-7
CDR3nt: TGCGCCAGCAGCTCGATGACTAGCAACCCCTACGAGCAGTACTTC
CDR3aa: CASSSMTSNPYEQYF